This is a list of T cell receptor beta chains from one sample in a study of PD-1 blockade in classical Hodgkin lymphoma. Profiled with immunoSEQ multiplex PCR; TCRdb holds only in-frame clones, not every one. The sample has 100,000 to 120,000 clones, more than 70% seen once. The starting material was peripheral blood mononuclear cells (PBMCs), obtained before the fourth cycle of nivolumab. These receptors came from a human donor with classical Hodgkin lymphoma. Each CDR3 is given with its conserved first and last residue. A D gene is named only where the DNA matches it firmly. Size tells how often a clone was seen (once, few, many) or the class of an expanded clone, and some rows leave it out.

abundance: .
d_gene: .
j_gene: TRBJ1-1
v_gene: TRBV30
CDR3aa: CAWSVQKPEAFF
CDR3nt: TGTGCCTGGAGTGTACAAAAACCTGAAGCTTTCTTT

abundance: .
d_gene: .
j_gene: TRBJ1-2
v_gene: TRBV18
CDR3aa: CASSPLPGPEGGYTF
CDR3nt: TGTGCCAGCTCACCGCTTCCGGGCCCCGAGGGGGGCTACACCTTC

abundance: once
d_gene: TRBD2
j_gene: TRBJ2-1
v_gene: TRBV2
CDR3aa: CASSGLYAGGGNEQFF
CDR3nt: TGTGCCAGCAGTGGTCTTTACGCGGGAGGGGGTAATGAGCAGTTCTTC

abundance: .
d_gene: .
j_gene: TRBJ1-1
v_gene: TRBV21-1
CDR3aa: CASSRRGMNTEAFF
CDR3nt: TGTGCCAGCAGCAGGAGGGGAATGAACACTGAAGCTTTCTTT

abundance: once
d_gene: .
j_gene: TRBJ2-3
v_gene: TRBV7-9
CDR3aa: CASSLGLSGGDTQYF
CDR3nt: TGTGCCAGCAGCTTAGGACTATCCGGGGGAGATACGCAGTATTTT

abundance: .
d_gene: .
j_gene: TRBJ2-5
v_gene: TRBV5-1
CDR3aa: CASTPGGLGETQYF
CDR3nt: TGCGCCAGCACACCCGGGGGGCTGGGCGAGACCCAGTACTTC

abundance: .
d_gene: .
j_gene: TRBJ1-1
v_gene: TRBV30
CDR3aa: CAWSVLRQDTEAFF
CDR3nt: TGTGCCTGGAGTGTTCTAAGGCAGGACACTGAAGCTTTCTTT

abundance: .
d_gene: .
j_gene: TRBJ2-7
v_gene: TRBV4-3
CDR3aa: CASSQETGLKTYEQYF
CDR3nt: TGCGCCAGCAGCCAAGAGACAGGACTGAAGACCTACGAGCAGTACTTC

abundance: .
d_gene: TRBD1
j_gene: TRBJ1-6
v_gene: TRBV29-1
CDR3aa: CSVRTGDNSPLHF
CDR3nt: TGCAGCGTGAGGACAGGGGATAATTCACCCCTCCACTTT

abundance: .
d_gene: .
j_gene: TRBJ1-3
v_gene: TRBV15
CDR3aa: CATSRDLMSSGNTIYF
CDR3nt: TGTGCCACCAGCAGAGATCTGATGAGCTCTGGAAACACCATATATTTT

abundance: few
d_gene: TRBD1
j_gene: TRBJ1-1
v_gene: TRBV27
CDR3aa: CASSLRTGGLLNTEAFF
CDR3nt: TGTGCCAGCAGTTTAAGGACAGGGGGCCTTCTGAACACTGAAGCTTTCTTT

abundance: .
d_gene: .
j_gene: TRBJ1-2
v_gene: TRBV29-1
CDR3aa: CSVDHTDTPNYGYTF
CDR3nt: TGCAGCGTTGACCACACGGACACACCTAACTATGGCTACACCTTC

abundance: few
d_gene: .
j_gene: TRBJ1-1
v_gene: TRBV5-1
CDR3aa: CASRYDSDPEAFF
CDR3nt: TGCGCCAGCAGGTATGACAGCGACCCTGAAGCTTTCTTT

abundance: once
d_gene: .
j_gene: TRBJ1-5
v_gene: TRBV18
CDR3aa: CASSPLGTKGGQPQHF
CDR3nt: TGTGCCAGCTCACCACTCGGGACCAAAGGAGGTCAGCCCCAGCATTTT

abundance: .
d_gene: TRBD1
j_gene: TRBJ2-7
v_gene: TRBV6-5
CDR3aa: CASSPGQGNYEQYF
CDR3nt: TGTGCCAGCAGTCCGGGACAGGGGAACTACGAGCAGTACTTC

abundance: few
d_gene: .
j_gene: TRBJ2-5
v_gene: TRBV28
CDR3aa: CASSQQGLGETQYF
CDR3nt: TGTGCCAGTAGCCAACAGGGCTTGGGGGAGACCCAGTACTTC

abundance: .
d_gene: TRBD2
j_gene: TRBJ2-7
v_gene: TRBV12-5
CDR3aa: CASGFPAGGGRADEQYF
CDR3nt: TGTGCTAGTGGTTTCCCGGCGGGAGGGGGAAGAGCGGACGAGCAGTACTTC

abundance: once
d_gene: .
j_gene: TRBJ2-1
v_gene: TRBV29-1
CDR3aa: CSTSTTGIYNEQFF
CDR3nt: TGCAGCACCAGTACAACCGGGATCTACAATGAGCAGTTCTTC

abundance: .
d_gene: .
j_gene: TRBJ1-2
v_gene: TRBV9
CDR3aa: CASSGQAYYGYTF
CDR3nt: TGTGCCAGCAGCGGACAGGCTTACTATGGCTACACCTTC

abundance: .
d_gene: .
j_gene: TRBJ2-7
v_gene: TRBV19
CDR3aa: CASSIPGTTTYEQYF
CDR3nt: TGTGCCAGTAGTATACCAGGGACGACTACCTACGAGCAGTACTTC

abundance: few
d_gene: .
j_gene: TRBJ1-2
v_gene: TRBV19
CDR3aa: CASSGNREHYGYTF
CDR3nt: TGTGCCAGTAGTGGCAACAGGGAGCACTATGGCTACACCTTC

abundance: .
d_gene: .
j_gene: TRBJ1-5
v_gene: TRBV5-4
CDR3aa: CASSFQGSGQPQHF
CDR3nt: TGTGCCAGCAGCTTCCAGGGTTCTGGGCAGCCCCAGCATTTT

abundance: .
d_gene: .
j_gene: TRBJ2-1
v_gene: TRBV6-6
CDR3aa: CASSYGGSYNEQFF
CDR3nt: TGTGCCAGCAGTTACGGGGGGTCCTACAATGAGCAGTTCTTC

abundance: .
d_gene: TRBD1
j_gene: TRBJ1-2
v_gene: TRBV7-9
CDR3aa: CASSRTRRDSKYGYTF
CDR3nt: TGTGCCAGCAGTAGGACGCGCCGGGACAGCAAATATGGCTACACCTTC

abundance: .
d_gene: .
j_gene: TRBJ2-1
v_gene: TRBV19
CDR3aa: CASSIDIYNEQFF
CDR3nt: TGTGCCAGTAGTATAGATATCTACAATGAGCAGTTCTTC

abundance: .
d_gene: .
j_gene: TRBJ2-7
v_gene: TRBV10-2
CDR3aa: CASSDLDTYYEQYF
CDR3nt: TGCGCCAGCAGTGATCTAGACACGTACTACGAGCAGTACTTC